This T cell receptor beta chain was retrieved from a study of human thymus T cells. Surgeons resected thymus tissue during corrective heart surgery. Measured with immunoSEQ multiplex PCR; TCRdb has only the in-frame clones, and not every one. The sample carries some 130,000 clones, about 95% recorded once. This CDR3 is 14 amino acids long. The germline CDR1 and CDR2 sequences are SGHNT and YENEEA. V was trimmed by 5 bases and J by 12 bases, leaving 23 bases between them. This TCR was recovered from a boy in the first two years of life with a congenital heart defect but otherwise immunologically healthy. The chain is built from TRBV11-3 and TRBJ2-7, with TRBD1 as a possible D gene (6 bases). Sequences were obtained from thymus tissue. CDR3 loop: CASSIRDMGRCRYF. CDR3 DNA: TGTGCCAGCAGCATCCGGGACATGGGTCGGTGTCGGTACTTC.